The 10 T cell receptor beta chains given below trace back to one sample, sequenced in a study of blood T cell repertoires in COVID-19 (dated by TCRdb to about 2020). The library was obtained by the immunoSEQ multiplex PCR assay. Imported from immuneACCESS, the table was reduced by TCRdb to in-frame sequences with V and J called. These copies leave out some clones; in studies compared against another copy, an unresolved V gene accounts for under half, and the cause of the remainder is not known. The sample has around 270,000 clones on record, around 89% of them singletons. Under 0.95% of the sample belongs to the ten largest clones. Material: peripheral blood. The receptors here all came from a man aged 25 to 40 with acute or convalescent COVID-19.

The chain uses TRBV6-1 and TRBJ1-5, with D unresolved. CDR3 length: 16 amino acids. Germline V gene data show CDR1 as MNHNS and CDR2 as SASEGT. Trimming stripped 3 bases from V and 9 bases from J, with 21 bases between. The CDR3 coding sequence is TGTGCCAGCAGTGAGATTCTGGGAGTAGGGTTGTCGCCCCAGCATTTT. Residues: CASSEILGVGLSPQHF.

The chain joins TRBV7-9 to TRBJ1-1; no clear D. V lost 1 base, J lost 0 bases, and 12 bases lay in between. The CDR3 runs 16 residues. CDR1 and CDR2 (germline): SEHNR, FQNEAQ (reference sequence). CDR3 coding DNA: TGTGCCAGCAGCTTAGTTAGCGGCGGCGTGAACACTGAAGCTTTCTTT. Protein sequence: CASSLVSGGVNTEAFF.

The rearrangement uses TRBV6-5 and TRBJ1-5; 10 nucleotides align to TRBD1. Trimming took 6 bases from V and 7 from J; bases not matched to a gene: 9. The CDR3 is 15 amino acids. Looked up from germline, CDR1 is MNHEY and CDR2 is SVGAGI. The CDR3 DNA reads TGTGCCAGCAGGGGACAGGGGAAGAAAGGCCAGCCCCAGCATTTT. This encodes CASRGQGKKGQPQHF.

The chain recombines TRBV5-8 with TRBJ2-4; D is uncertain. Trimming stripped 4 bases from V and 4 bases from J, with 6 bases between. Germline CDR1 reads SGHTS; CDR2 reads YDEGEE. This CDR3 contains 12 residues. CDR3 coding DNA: TGTGCCAGCAGCCTGACTAAAAACATTCAGTACTTC. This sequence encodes CASSLTKNIQYF.

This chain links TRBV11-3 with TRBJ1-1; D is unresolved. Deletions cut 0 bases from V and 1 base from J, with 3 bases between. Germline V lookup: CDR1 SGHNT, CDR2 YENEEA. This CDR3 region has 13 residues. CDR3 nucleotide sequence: TGTGCCAGCAGCTTAGAGAGGAACACTGAAGCTTTCTTT. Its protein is CASSLERNTEAFF. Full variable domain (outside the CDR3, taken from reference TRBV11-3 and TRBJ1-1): EAGVVQSPRYKIIEKKQPVAFWCNPISGHNTLYWYLQNLGQGPELLIRYENEEAVDDSQLPKDRFSAERLKGVDSTLKIQPAELGDSAVYLCASSLERNTEAFFGQGTRLTVV.

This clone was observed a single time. CDR3 DNA sequence: TGCAGCGTTGCCTCGAACACTGAAGCTTTCTTT. It translates to CSVASNTEAFF. The chain recombines TRBV29-1 with TRBJ1-1; D gene unclear. Germline V gene data show CDR1 as SQVTM and CDR2 as ANQGSEA. V dropped 4 bases and J dropped 1 base, with 4 bases sitting between them. The CDR3 has 11 residues. The entire variable domain, with the rest obtained from reference TRBV29-1 and TRBJ1-1, is as follows: SAVISQKPSRDICQRGTSLTIQCQVDSQVTMMFWYRQQPGQSLTLIATANQGSEATYESGFVIDKFPISRPNLTFSTLTVSNMSPEDSSIYLCSVASNTEAFFGQGTRLTVV.

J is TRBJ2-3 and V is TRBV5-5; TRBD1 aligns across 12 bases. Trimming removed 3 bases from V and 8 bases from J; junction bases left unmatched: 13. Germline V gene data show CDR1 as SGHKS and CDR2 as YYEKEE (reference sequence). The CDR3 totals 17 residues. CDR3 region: CASSSYPGTGGEATQYF. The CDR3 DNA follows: TGTGCCAGCAGCTCATATCCCGGGACAGGGGGCGAAGCTACGCAGTATTTT.

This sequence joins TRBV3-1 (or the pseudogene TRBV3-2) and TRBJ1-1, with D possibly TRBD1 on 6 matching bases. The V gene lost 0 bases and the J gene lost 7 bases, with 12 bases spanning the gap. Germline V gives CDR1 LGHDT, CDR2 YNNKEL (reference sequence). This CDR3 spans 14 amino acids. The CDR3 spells CASSQDVGASEAFF. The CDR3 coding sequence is TGTGCCAGCAGCCAAGACGTGGGGGCGAGTGAAGCTTTCTTT.

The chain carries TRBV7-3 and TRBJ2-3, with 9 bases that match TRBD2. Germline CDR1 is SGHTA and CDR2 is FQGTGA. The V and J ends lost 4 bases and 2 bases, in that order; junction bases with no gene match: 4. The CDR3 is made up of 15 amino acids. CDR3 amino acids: CASSWTSELTDTQYF. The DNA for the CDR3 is TGTGCCAGCAGCTGGACTAGCGAACTCACAGATACGCAGTATTTT. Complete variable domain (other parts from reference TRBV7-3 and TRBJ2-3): GAGVSQTPSNKVTEKGKYVELRCDPISGHTALYWYRQSLGQGPEFLIYFQGTGAADDSGLPNDRFFAVRPEGSVSTLKIQRTERGDSAVYLCASSWTSELTDTQYFGPGTRLTVL.

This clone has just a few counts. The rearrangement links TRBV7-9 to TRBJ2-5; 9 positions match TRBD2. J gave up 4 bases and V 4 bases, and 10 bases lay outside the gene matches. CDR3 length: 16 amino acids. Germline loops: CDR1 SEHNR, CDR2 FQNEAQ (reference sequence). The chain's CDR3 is CASSSIGLARRETQYF. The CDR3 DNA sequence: TGTGCCAGCAGCTCGATAGGACTAGCGAGGAGAGAGACCCAGTACTTC.